This T cell receptor beta chain was obtained from a study of cytotoxic CD8 clonotypes in ibrutinib-treated CLL. Study summary: Response material was collected after a median around 12 months of treatment, range 6 to 36. Study-wide results and caveats: Contraction or stability on treatment characterized the public clonotypes, which were uncommon.

The targeted sequencing depth was 1 in 200,000 to 1 in 1 million T cells. Clones were sequenced by immunoSEQ multiplex PCR, and TCRdb holds only the in-frame ones, with some missing. The table records more than 200,000 clones, roughly 70% of them present only once. The CDR3 spans 14 residues. The ends were cut back, 6 bases at V and 7 bases at J, with 16 bases in the middle. The germline V gene has CDR1 MNHNY and CDR2 SVGAGI (reference sequence). To note about this clone: Its antigen is undetermined.

This sequence was found in a human donor with chronic lymphocytic leukemia. The chain has TRBV6-6 and TRBJ1-5; possibly TRBD1 for D (5 bases). This specimen was PBMCs, taken after 24 months of ibrutinib treatment. CDR3 in DNA: TGTGCCAGCAGACCCACTGCGAAGGGGCAGCCCCAGCATTTT. Protein: CASRPTAKGQPQHF.